This T cell receptor (beta chain) was documented in a study of blood T cell repertoires in COVID-19. Looking at the study overall: Acute-phase and convalescent COVID-19 samples originated in the United States, Italy and Spain. PBMCs, B-cell-depleted T cells, or T cells were the source of the cDNA or gDNA that made up the material.

CDR3 size: 15 residues. With V trimmed by 6 bases and J by 5 bases, 6 bases remained unmatched. Germline lookup yields CDR1 ENHRY and CDR2 SYGVKD. The authors' processing: How many nucleated cells were present was estimated from reference gene primer amplification. The method was immunoSEQ multiplex PCR; TCRdb's version includes in-frame clones alone and lacks a portion of them. Clonal size and the V and J genes are those of that table, whereas D and trimming came from the DNA. The table includes 75,000 to 90,000 clones, around 90% detected once. The sequenced material came from peripheral blood. This chain joins TRBV10-3 and TRBJ2-7, with 14 bases lining up with TRBD2. The TCR originated in a woman in her 50s in a cohort sampled during active COVID-19. In nucleotides, the CDR3 is TGTGCCATCAGCCTACTGGGACTAGCGGGAGACGAGCAGTACTTC. It translates to CAISLLGLAGDEQYF.